This T cell receptor (beta chain) comes out of a study of T cells in Graves' hyperthyroidism and ophthalmopathy. Findings and limits, study-wide: Most thyroid clonotypes expanded above 0.001 appeared in blood too.

CDR3 length: 14 amino acids. V lost 2 bases, J lost 3 bases, and 7 bases stayed unmatched. Per germline, CDR1 DFQATT and CDR2 SNEGSKA (reference sequence). Amplification yielded TCR beta CDR3 regions, with RNA transcripts as the source. The primer set for the first-round RT-PCR of the TCR CDR3 was HTBI. TCRdb itself ran the multiplex PCR reads through MiXCR, one entry per CDR3 protein. The sample shows over 150,000 distinct CDR3 sequences, around 17% of them seen only once. Participants, patients aged 18 to 65, had newly diagnosed hyperthyroidism with a duration under 2 months. The diagnoses drew upon clinical symptoms, serum thyroxine and TRAb, thyroid ultrasound and orbital computed tomography. The PBMCs studied were ones that came from about 10 ml fresh peripheral blood. This clonotype was observed at least ten times. Its antigen is not identified.

Sequenced sample: blood. The gene calls are TRBV20-1 and TRBJ2-7; 7 positions agree with TRBD1. The TCR was taken from a woman between 50 and 59 years old with Graves' hyperthyroidism. CDR3 loop: CSARSDRVLYEQYF. The CDR3 region has the DNA TGCAGTGCTAGAAGCGACAGGGTCCTCTACGAGCAGTACTTC.